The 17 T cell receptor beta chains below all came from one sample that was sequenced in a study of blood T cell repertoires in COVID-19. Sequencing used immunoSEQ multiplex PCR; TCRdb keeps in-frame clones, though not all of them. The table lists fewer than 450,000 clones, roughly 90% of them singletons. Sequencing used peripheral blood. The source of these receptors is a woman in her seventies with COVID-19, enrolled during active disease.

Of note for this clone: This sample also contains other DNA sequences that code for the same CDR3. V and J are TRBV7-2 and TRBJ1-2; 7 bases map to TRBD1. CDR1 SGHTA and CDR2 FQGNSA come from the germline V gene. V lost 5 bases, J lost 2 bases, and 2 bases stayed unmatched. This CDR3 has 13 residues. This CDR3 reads CASSPDRNYGYTF. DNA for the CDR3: TGTGCCAGCAGCCCGGACAGGAACTATGGCTACACCTTC.

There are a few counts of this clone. The CDR3 sequence: CAISPISGQGVEEQYF. For the CDR3, the DNA is TGTGCCATCAGCCCGATTTCGGGACAGGGGGTGGAAGAGCAGTACTTC. The rearrangement joins TRBV10-3 to TRBJ2-7; 11 bases map to TRBD1. The CDR3 contains 16 residues. CDR1 is ENHRY and CDR2 is SYGVKD in the germline V gene. Trimming at V came to 6 bases and at J to 7 bases, leaving 14 bases not matched to a gene.

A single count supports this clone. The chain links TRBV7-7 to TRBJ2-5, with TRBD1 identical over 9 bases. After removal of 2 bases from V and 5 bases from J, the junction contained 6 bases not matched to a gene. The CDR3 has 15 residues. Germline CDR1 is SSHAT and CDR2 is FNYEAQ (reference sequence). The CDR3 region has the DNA TGTGCCAGCAGCTTACCGGGACAGGGTGTGGAGACCCAGTACTTC. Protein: CASSLPGQGVETQYF.

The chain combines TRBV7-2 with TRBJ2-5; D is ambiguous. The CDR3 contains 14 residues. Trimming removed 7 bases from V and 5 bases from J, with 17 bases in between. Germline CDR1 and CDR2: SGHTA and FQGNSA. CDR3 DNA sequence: TGTGCCAGCACCCCCGAACCGGTTTTGGAGACCCAGTACTTC. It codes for CASTPEPVLETQYF.

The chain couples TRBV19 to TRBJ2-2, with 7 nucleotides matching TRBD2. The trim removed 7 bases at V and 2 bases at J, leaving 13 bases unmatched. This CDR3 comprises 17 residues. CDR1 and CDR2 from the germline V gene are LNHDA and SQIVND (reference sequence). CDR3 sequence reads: CASTPPAGGGNTGELFF. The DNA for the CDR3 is TGTGCCAGTACCCCCCCGGCTGGCGGGGGTAACACCGGGGAGCTGTTTTTT.

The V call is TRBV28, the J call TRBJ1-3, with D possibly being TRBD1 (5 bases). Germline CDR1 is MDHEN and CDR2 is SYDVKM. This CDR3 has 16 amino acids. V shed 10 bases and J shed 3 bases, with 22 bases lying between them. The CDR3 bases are TGTGCCACCTGGGGCCGTAGGACCCGAGGTGGAAACACCATATATTTT. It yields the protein CATWGRRTRGGNTIYF.

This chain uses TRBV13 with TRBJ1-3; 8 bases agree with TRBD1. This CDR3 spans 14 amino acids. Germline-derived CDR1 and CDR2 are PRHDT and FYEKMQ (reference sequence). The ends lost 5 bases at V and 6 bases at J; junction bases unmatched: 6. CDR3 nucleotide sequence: TGTGCCAGCAGCCCCAGGACAGGGCCAAACACCATATATTTT. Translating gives CASSPRTGPNTIYF.

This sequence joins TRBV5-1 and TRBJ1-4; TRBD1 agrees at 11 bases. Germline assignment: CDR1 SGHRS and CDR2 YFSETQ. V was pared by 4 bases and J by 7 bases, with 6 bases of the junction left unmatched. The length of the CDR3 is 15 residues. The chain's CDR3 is CASSPRTGGSEKLFF. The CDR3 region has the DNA TGCGCCAGCAGCCCGAGGACAGGGGGCTCTGAAAAACTGTTTTTT.

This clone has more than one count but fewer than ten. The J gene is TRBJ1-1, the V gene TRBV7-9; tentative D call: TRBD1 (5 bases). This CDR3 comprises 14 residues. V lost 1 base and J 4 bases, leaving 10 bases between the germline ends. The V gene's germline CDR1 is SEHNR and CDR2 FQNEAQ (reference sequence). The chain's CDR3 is CASSLGRGTTEAFF. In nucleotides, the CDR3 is TGTGCCAGCAGCTTAGGTCGGGGGACCACTGAAGCTTTCTTT.

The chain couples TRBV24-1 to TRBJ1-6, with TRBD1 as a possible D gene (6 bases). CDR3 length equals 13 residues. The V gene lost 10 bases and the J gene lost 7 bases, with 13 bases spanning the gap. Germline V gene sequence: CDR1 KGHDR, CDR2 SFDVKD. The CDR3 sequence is CATREGGNSPLHF. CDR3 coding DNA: TGTGCCACGAGGGAAGGGGGAAATTCACCCCTCCACTTT.

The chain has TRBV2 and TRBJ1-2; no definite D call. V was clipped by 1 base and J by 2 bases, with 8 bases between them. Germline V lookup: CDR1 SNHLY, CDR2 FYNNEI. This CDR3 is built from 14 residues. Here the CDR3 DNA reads TGTGCCAGCAGTGAAGATGGCCTCAACTATGGCTACACCTTC. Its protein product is CASSEDGLNYGYTF.

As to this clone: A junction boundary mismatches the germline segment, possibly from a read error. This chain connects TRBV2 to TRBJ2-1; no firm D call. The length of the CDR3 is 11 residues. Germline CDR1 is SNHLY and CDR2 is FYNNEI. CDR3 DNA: TGTGCCAGCAGTGAACAACTCCCTATTCTCTTC. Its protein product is CASSEQLPILF.

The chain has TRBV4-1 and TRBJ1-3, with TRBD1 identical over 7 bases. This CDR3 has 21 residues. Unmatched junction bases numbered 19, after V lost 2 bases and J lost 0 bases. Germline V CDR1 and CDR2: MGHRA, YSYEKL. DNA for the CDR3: TGCGCCAGCAGCCAATTCCGGGACAGAAAACTCTCGTCCAGCTCTGGAAACACCATATATTTT. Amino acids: CASSQFRDRKLSSSSGNTIYF.

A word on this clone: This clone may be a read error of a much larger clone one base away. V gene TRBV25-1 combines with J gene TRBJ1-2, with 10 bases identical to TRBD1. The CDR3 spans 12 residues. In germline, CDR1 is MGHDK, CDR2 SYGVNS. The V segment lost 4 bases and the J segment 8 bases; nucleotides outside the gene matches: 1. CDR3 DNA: TGTGCCAGCAGTGGGGACAGGGGAGGCTACACCTTC. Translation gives CASSGDRGGYTF.

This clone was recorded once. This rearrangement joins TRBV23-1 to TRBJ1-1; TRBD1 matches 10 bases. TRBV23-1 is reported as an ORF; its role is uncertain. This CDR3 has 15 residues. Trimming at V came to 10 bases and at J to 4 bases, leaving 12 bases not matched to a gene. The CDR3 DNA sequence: TGCGCCACCCGGACAGGGGGGACGCCTTTCACTGAAGCTTTCTTT. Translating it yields CATRTGGTPFTEAFF.

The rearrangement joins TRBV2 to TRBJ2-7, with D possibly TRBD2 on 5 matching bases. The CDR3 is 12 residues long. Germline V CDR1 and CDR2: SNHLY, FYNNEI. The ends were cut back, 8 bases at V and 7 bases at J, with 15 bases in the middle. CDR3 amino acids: CASGALSGEQYF. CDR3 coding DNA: TGTGCCAGCGGAGCCTTGTCGGGGGAGCAGTACTTC. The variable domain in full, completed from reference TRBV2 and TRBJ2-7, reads EPEVTQTPSHQVTQMGQEVILRCVPISNHLYFYWYRQILGQKVEFLVSFYNNEISEKSEIFDDQFSVERPDGSNFTLKIRSTKLEDSAMYFCASGALSGEQYFGPGTRLTVT.

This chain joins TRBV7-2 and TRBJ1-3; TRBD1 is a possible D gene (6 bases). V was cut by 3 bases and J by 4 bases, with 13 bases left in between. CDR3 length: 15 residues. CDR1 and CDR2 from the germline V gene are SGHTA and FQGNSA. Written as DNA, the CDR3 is TGTGCCAGCAGCTTGGAAGGGGGAAACGGAAACACCATATATTTT. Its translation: CASSLEGGNGNTIYF.